Listed here are 16 T cell receptor beta chains from one sample, sequenced in a study of shared clonotypes between healthy human individuals. Terminally differentiated effector memory CD45RA+ cells were excluded by CCR7 positive selection of CD45RO-negative cells. TCRdb's table, derived via immunoSEQ multiplex PCR, lists solely in-frame clones and lacks some. The sample records some 2,000,000 clones, around 96% being singletons. The sample comprised naive CD8+ T cells sorted from blood. The receptors were sampled from a young man in good health.

This clone appeared once. The V and J genes are TRBV5-4 and TRBJ2-7, with a tentative D call TRBD1 (5 bases). The CDR3 length is 13 residues. From germline, CDR1 is SGHNT and CDR2 YYREEE (reference sequence). The germline V and J ends were trimmed by 6 bases and 5 bases, with 15 bases remaining between them. CDR3 sequence reads: CASKSQGWDEQYF. The CDR3 DNA sequence: TGTGCCAGCAAGAGCCAGGGATGGGACGAGCAGTACTTC.

The chain uses TRBV29-1 and TRBJ2-7; D might be TRBD1 (6 bases). With 3 bases removed from V and 3 bases from J, the gap between germline ends came to 9 bases. Germline V gene lookup returns CDR1 SQVTM and CDR2 ANQGSEA. This CDR3 is 12 amino acids long. CDR3 protein: CSVEGHLYEQYF. CDR3 coding DNA: TGCAGCGTTGAGGGACACCTCTACGAGCAGTACTTC.

CDR3 sequence reads: CASSEGTGGPSYEQYF. DNA for the CDR3: TGTGCCAGCAGTGAAGGAACAGGGGGACCATCCTACGAGCAGTACTTC. The chain combines TRBV2 with TRBJ2-7; 8 nucleotides match TRBD1. The CDR3 covers 16 residues. The V gene's germline CDR1 is SNHLY and CDR2 FYNNEI. V lost 1 base to trimming and J lost 1 base; unmatched junction nucleotides: 6.

This chain uses TRBV6-5 with TRBJ2-7; 12 bases line up with TRBD2. Germline V CDR1 and CDR2: MNHEY, SVGAGI. With 2 bases clipped from V and 4 bases from J, the junction kept 6 bases outside the gene matches. The CDR3 runs 16 residues. This chain's CDR3 is CASSYTGLAGSYEQYF. Here the CDR3 DNA reads TGTGCCAGCAGTTACACAGGACTAGCGGGGTCTTACGAGCAGTACTTC.

The chain employs TRBV9 and TRBJ2-3; possibly TRBD2 for D (5 bases). The CDR3 runs to 14 residues. CDR1 is SGDLS and CDR2 is YYNGEE in the germline V gene. V dropped 3 bases and J dropped 9 bases, with 17 bases sitting between them. CDR3 protein: CASSDRGSGTTQYF. The CDR3 DNA reads as TGTGCCAGCAGCGACCGGGGATCCGGTACCACGCAGTATTTT.

The chain is built from TRBV25-1 and TRBJ2-7; D ambiguous. The CDR3 contains 12 residues. The V end lost 7 bases, the J end lost 1 base, and 8 bases lay between the germline ends. Germline V lookup: CDR1 MGHDK, CDR2 SYGVNS. The CDR3 here is CASNHWSYEQYF. The DNA of the CDR3 is TGTGCCAGCAATCATTGGTCCTACGAGCAGTACTTC.

Note on this clone: Other DNA variants within this sample encode the same CDR3. This chain links TRBV27 with TRBJ1-5; TRBD1 matches 7 bases. This CDR3 comprises 15 residues. CDR1 is MNHEY, CDR2 SMNVEV, per germline (reference sequence). J lost 0 bases, V lost 4 bases, and 3 bases had no gene match. CDR3 sequence: CASSSGTDSNQPQHF. As DNA, the CDR3 is TGTGCCAGCAGTTCCGGGACAGATAGCAATCAGCCCCAGCATTTT.

The chain couples TRBV6-9 to TRBJ2-3; TRBD2 matches 8 bases. The CDR3 sequence is 17 residues long. Germline V gene lookup returns CDR1 MNHGY and CDR2 SVAAGI. Germline trimming cut 3 bases from V and 0 bases from J; bases unmatched to any gene: 8. The CDR3 reads CASSYLVAGMSTDTQYF. The CDR3 DNA sequence: TGTGCCAGCAGTTACCTGGTAGCGGGAATGAGCACAGATACGCAGTATTTT.

V is TRBV27 and J is TRBJ2-3; no reliable D call. Looked up from germline, CDR1 is MNHEY and CDR2 is SMNVEV (reference sequence). This CDR3 comprises 16 residues. Trimming stripped 6 bases from V and 0 bases from J, with 16 bases between. The CDR3 DNA follows: TGTGCCAGCAGCCCGGCCTTACGGCTGAGCACAGATACGCAGTATTTT. Translating gives CASSPALRLSTDTQYF.

The table lists this clone with a count of one. The genes are TRBV9 and TRBJ2-5; D might be TRBD2 (5 bases). Germline CDR1 SGDLS, CDR2 YYNGEE. Trimming took 5 bases from V and 7 from J, leaving 12 bases between them. The CDR3 totals 12 residues. The CDR3: CASRGVSGTQYF. The DNA of the CDR3 is TGTGCCAGCAGGGGAGTCTCCGGGACCCAGTACTTC. The complete variable domain, with remaining parts taken from reference TRBV9 and TRBJ2-5, reads DSGVTQTPKHLITATGQRVTLRCSPRSGDLSVYWYQQSLDQGLQFLIQYYNGEERAKGNILERFSAQQFPDLHSELNLSSLELGDSALYFCASRGVSGTQYFGPGTRLLVL.

The CDR3 protein is CASSIGTVSPGANVLTF. Here the CDR3 DNA reads TGTGCCAGCAGTATCGGGACAGTTTCGCCTGGGGCCAACGTCCTGACTTTC. The V call is TRBV27, the J call TRBJ2-6; 7 nucleotides match TRBD1. The V gene end was trimmed by 5 bases and the J gene end by 2 bases; junction bases not matched to a gene: 9. The CDR3 covers 17 residues. CDR1 MNHEY and CDR2 SMNVEV come from the germline V gene (reference sequence). Combining the CDR3 with reference TRBV27 and TRBJ2-6 gives the whole variable domain EAQVTQNPRYLITVTGKKLTVTCSQNMNHEYMSWYRQDPGLGLRQIYYSMNVEVTDKGDVPEGYKVSRKEKRNFPLILESPSPNQTSLYFCASSIGTVSPGANVLTFGAGSRLTVL.

The chain uses TRBV19 and TRBJ1-1; tentative D call: TRBD1 (5 bases). The germline gives CDR1 LNHDA, CDR2 SQIVND (reference sequence). The CDR3 loop spans 15 amino acids. Trimming shortened V by 7 bases and J by 5 bases, and 20 bases separated the two germline ends. CDR3 DNA sequence: TGTGCCAGTACCCGCCAAACAGGAGCCATGACTGAAGCTTTCTTT. It specifies CASTRQTGAMTEAFF.

This chain joins TRBV27 and TRBJ2-3, with D possibly being TRBD1 (6 bases). Trimming shortened V by 2 bases and J by 4 bases, and 19 bases separated the two germline ends. Germline assignment: CDR1 MNHEY and CDR2 SMNVEV (reference sequence). The CDR3 runs to 17 residues. The DNA for the CDR3 is TGTGCCAGCAGTTTAACCCCGACAGGCCAGAAGGCAGATACGCAGTATTTT. Translated: CASSLTPTGQKADTQYF.

The rearrangement links TRBV6-5 to TRBJ2-7, with D possibly TRBD1 on 5 matching bases. Trimming stripped 2 bases from V and 6 bases from J, with 11 bases between. This CDR3 has 13 amino acids. Per the germline V gene, CDR1 is MNHEY and CDR2 is SVGAGI. The CDR3 bases are TGTGCCAGCAGTTACGGGGCGAGGAGCGAGCAGTACTTC. It specifies CASSYGARSEQYF.

The rearrangement joins TRBV5-1 to TRBJ1-6, with D perhaps matching TRBD1 (6 bases). The CDR3 covers 17 residues. Trimming left V 0 bases short and J 3 bases short, with 13 bases between. Germline lookup yields CDR1 SGHRS and CDR2 YFSETQ. The CDR3 reads CASSLAPTGSYNSPLHF. The CDR3 nucleotides read TGCGCCAGCAGCTTGGCACCAACAGGGAGCTATAATTCACCCCTCCACTTT.

The chain combines TRBV11-2 with TRBJ2-4, with 7 bases that match TRBD2. V dropped 7 bases and J dropped 9; count of bases not matched to a gene: 6. CDR1 and CDR2 (germline): SGHAT, FQNNGV. The CDR3 contains 12 residues. CDR3 nucleotide sequence: TGTGCCAGCACCAGCGGGGAATCCATTCAGTACTTC. Encoded protein: CASTSGESIQYF.